The 3 T cell receptor beta chains below were found in one sample sequenced in a study of cytomegalovirus exposure and HLA in healthy donors. It was with 60 Vbeta and 13 Jbeta primers that the PCR ran. The repertoire was sequenced with immunoSEQ multiplex PCR; TCRdb's copy has only in-frame clones and lacks some. The sample records 89,000 or so clones, about 77% being singletons. The sequenced sample was PBMCs. The receptor set was obtained from a man aged 55-75 years in good health and CMV-seronegative.

A single count supports this clone. At one boundary the junction diverges from the germline segment, which might be a read error. The chain couples TRBV7-9 to TRBJ2-1, with 12 bases that match TRBD2. The CDR3 has 18 residues. Per germline, CDR1 SEHNR and CDR2 FQNEAQ (reference sequence). The CDR3 bases are TGTTCCAGCAGCGGGCTTCGAGGGGCTAGCGGGGGGGGCAATGAGCAGTTCTTC. Encoded protein: CSSSGLRGASGGGNEQFF.

The genes are TRBV6-5 and TRBJ2-7; 10 bases align to TRBD2. V lost 6 bases to trimming and J lost 5 bases; unmatched junction nucleotides: 4. Germline CDR1 MNHEY, CDR2 SVGAGI. CDR3 length: 13 residues. The CDR3 protein is CASSPGLAHEQYF. The CDR3 region has the DNA TGTGCCAGCAGCCCGGGACTAGCGCACGAGCAGTACTTC.

The V and J genes are TRBV5-6 and TRBJ2-3; 8 bases are a match to TRBD2. The trim removed 2 bases at V and 2 bases at J, leaving 4 bases unmatched. Per the germline V gene, CDR1 is SGHDT and CDR2 is YYEEEE. The CDR3 has 15 amino acids. CDR3 sequence: CASSFGGAYTDTQYF. In DNA form, the CDR3 reads TGTGCCAGCAGCTTCGGGGGGGCCTACACAGATACGCAGTATTTT. Based on the CDR3 plus reference TRBV5-6 and TRBJ2-3, the full variable domain is DAGVTQSPTHLIKTRGQQVTLRCSPKSGHDTVSWYQQALGQGPQFIFQYYEEEERQRGNFPDRFSGHQFPNYSSELNVNALLLGDSALYLCASSFGGAYTDTQYFGPGTRLTVL.